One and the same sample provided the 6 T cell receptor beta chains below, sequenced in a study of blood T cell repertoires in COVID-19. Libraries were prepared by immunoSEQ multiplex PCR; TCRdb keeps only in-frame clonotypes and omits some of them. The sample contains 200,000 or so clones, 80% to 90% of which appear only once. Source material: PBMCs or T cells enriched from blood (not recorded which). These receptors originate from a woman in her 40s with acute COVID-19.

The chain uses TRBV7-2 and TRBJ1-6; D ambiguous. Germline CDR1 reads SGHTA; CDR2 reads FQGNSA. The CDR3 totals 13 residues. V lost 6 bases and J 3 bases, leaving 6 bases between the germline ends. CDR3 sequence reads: CASRGDYNSPLHF. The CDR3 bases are TGTGCCAGCAGGGGCGACTATAATTCACCCCTCCACTTT.

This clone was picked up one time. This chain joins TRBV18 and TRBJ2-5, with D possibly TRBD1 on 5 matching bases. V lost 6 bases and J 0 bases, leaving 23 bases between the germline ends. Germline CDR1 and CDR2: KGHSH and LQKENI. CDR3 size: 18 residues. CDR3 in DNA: TGTGCCAGCTCCCCTACCCTCCGCCGGCAGGGTAACCAAGAGACCCAGTACTTC. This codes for CASSPTLRRQGNQETQYF. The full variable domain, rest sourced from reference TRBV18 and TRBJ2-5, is NAGVMQNPRHLVRRRGQEARLRCSPMKGHSHVYWYRQLPEEGLKFMVYLQKENIIDESGMPKERFSAEFPKEGPSILRIQQVVRGDSAAYFCASSPTLRRQGNQETQYFGPGTRLLVL.

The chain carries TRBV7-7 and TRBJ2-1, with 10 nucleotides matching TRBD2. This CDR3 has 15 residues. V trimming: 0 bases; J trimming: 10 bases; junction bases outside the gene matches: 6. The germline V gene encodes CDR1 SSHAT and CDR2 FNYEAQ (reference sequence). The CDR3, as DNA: TGTGCCAGCAGCTTAGCCAGCGGGGGGGCCGACGAGCAGTTCTTC. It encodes CASSLASGGADEQFF.

In DNA, the CDR3 is TGTGCCAGCAGTGTGGCCGGGAGCACAGCTAGCACAGATACGCAGTATTTT. Protein product: CASSVAGSTASTDTQYF. The chain is built from TRBV11-2 and TRBJ2-3; a weak D match, TRBD2 (6 bases). CDR3 length: 17 residues. The germline V gene has CDR1 SGHAT and CDR2 FQNNGV. V lost 6 bases and J lost 0, with 19 bases in between.

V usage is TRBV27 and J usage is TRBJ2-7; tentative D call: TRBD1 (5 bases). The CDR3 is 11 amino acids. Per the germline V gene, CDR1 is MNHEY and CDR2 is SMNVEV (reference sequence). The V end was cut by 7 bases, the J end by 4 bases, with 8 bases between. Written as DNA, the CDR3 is TGTGCCAGCACCTCAGGGTACGAGCAGTACTTC. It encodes CASTSGYEQYF.

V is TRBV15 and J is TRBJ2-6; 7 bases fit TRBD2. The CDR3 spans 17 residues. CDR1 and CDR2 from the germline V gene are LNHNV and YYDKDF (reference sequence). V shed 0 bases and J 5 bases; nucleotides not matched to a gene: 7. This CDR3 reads CATSRDGAGLRANVLTF. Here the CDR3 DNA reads TGTGCCACCAGCAGAGATGGGGCGGGACTAAGGGCCAACGTCCTGACTTTC.